The 22 T cell receptor beta chains below all came from one sample that was sequenced in a study of technical replicates of blood from a handful of donors. TCRdb keeps only in-frame clones here, not all; method: immunoSEQ multiplex PCR. The data show 75,000 to 100,000 clones, with around 94% seen just once and 0.25% held by the top ten. The specimen was T cells isolated from PBMCs. The receptor source for this set is a human donor in good health.

The chain is built from TRBV11-1 and TRBJ1-1; a weak D match, TRBD1 (6 bases). Per germline, CDR1 SGHAT and CDR2 FQDESV (reference sequence). The germline V and J ends were trimmed by 5 bases and 10 bases, with 17 bases remaining between them. The CDR3 extends over 13 amino acids. The CDR3 here is CASSEGVEGRAFF. Written as DNA, the CDR3 is TGTGCCAGCAGCGAGGGGGTCGAGGGTAGAGCTTTCTTT.

V usage is TRBV30 and J usage is TRBJ1-1; TRBD1 matches 7 bases. The CDR3 has 15 residues. The germline gives CDR1 GTSNPN, CDR2 SVGIG (reference sequence). V shed 0 bases, J shed 0 bases, and the junction held 4 bases outside the gene matches. The DNA for the CDR3 is TGTGCCTGGAGTGTACCCGGGACAGTGAACACTGAAGCTTTCTTT. It translates to CAWSVPGTVNTEAFF.

This chain uses TRBV27 with TRBJ2-1, with D tentatively TRBD2 (5 bases). Between the trimmed V and J ends, which lost 5 bases and 8 bases, there was a span of 22 bases. CDR1 and CDR2 from the germline V gene are MNHEY and SMNVEV (reference sequence). This CDR3 spans 16 amino acids. CDR3 DNA sequence: TGTGCCAGCAGTACGGGCCTTCCGGGCCGAGCGGATGAGCAGTTCTTC. Translated: CASSTGLPGRADEQFF.

V is TRBV11-2 and J is TRBJ2-7; D is unclear. The V gene lost 3 bases and the J gene lost 5 bases, with 8 bases spanning the gap. The length of the CDR3 is 12 residues. CDR1 and CDR2 (germline): SGHAT, FQNNGV. The CDR3 DNA follows: TGTGCCAGCAGCTTCCTCCCCGACGAGCAGTACTTC. Translated, it gives CASSFLPDEQYF.

The V call is TRBV9, the J call TRBJ2-5, with 7 positions matching TRBD1. The CDR3 spans 16 residues. Trimming cost V 0 bases and J 5 bases; bases outside gene matches: 10. Germline V gene data show CDR1 as SGDLS and CDR2 as YYNGEE. The CDR3: CASSVGVGGESETQYF. The CDR3 DNA reads TGTGCCAGCAGCGTAGGGGTAGGGGGCGAATCGGAGACCCAGTACTTC.

This chain joins TRBV27 and TRBJ2-1; 10 nucleotides match TRBD2. J was trimmed by 4 bases and V by 5 bases; bases with no gene match: 8. The CDR3 contains 16 residues. CDR1 is MNHEY and CDR2 is SMNVEV in the germline V gene (reference sequence). The CDR3 reads CASSPVLAGSYNEQFF. CDR3 DNA sequence: TGTGCCAGCAGTCCCGTACTAGCGGGAAGTTACAATGAGCAGTTCTTC.

The V and J genes are TRBV6-5 and TRBJ1-5; 7 bases fit TRBD1. Germline V lookup: CDR1 MNHEY, CDR2 SVGAGI. Trimming removed 4 bases from V and 7 bases from J; junction bases left unmatched: 7. The CDR3 length is 14 residues. This CDR3 reads CASSSRGTGQPQHF. In nucleotides, the CDR3 is TGTGCCAGCAGTTCCAGGGGGACGGGACAGCCCCAGCATTTT.

V gene TRBV7-6 combines with J gene TRBJ1-1; D is ambiguous. Germline-derived CDR1 and CDR2 are SGHVS and FNYEAQ. Trimming took 4 bases from V and 1 from J, leaving 7 bases between them. CDR3 length: 13 residues. The CDR3 DNA sequence: TGTGCCAGCAGCTCACAGCAGAACACTGAAGCTTTCTTT. This encodes CASSSQQNTEAFF. Looking up the rest from reference TRBV7-6 and TRBJ1-1 gives the full variable domain: GAGVSQSPRYKVTKRGQDVALRCDPISGHVSLYWYRQALGQGPEFLTYFNYEAQQDKSGLPNDRFSAERPEGSISTLTIQRTEQRDSAMYRCASSSQQNTEAFFGQGTRLTVV.

The gene calls are TRBV13 and TRBJ2-3; no reliable D call. Looked up from germline, CDR1 is PRHDT and CDR2 is FYEKMQ (reference sequence). The CDR3 loop spans 12 amino acids. Deletions cut 5 bases from V and 5 bases from J, with 8 bases between. Here the CDR3 reads CASSLSVDTQYF. The DNA for the CDR3 is TGTGCCAGCAGCCTCTCGGTAGATACGCAGTATTTT.

The V call is TRBV4-1, the J call TRBJ1-1; the D gene is possibly TRBD1 (5 bases). The germline V and J ends were trimmed by 0 bases and 5 bases, with 13 bases remaining between them. CDR1 is MGHRA and CDR2 is YSYEKL in the germline V gene. The CDR3 has 15 residues. The CDR3 nucleotides are TGCGCCAGCAGCCAAGATCGGGGGGGTCGGACTGAAGCTTTCTTT. Protein product: CASSQDRGGRTEAFF.

V usage is TRBV6-4 and J usage is TRBJ1-5; 7 bases match TRBD1. CDR1 MRHNA and CDR2 SNTAGT come from the germline V gene. This CDR3 spans 19 amino acids. V was clipped by 6 bases and J by 0 bases; unmatched bases: 17. The CDR3 nucleotides are TGTGCCAGCAGCACAGGGGACCGCCTGCCTCTCTATAGCAATCAGCCCCAGCATTTT. Encoded protein: CASSTGDRLPLYSNQPQHF.

V gene TRBV29-1 combines with J gene TRBJ2-1, with TRBD2 matching 9 bases. This CDR3 has 13 residues. J lost 4 bases, V lost 7 bases, and 5 bases had no gene match. Germline CDR1 and CDR2: SQVTM and ANQGSEA. The DNA for the CDR3 is TGCAGCGGGGTAGCGGGAGATTACAATGAGCAGTTCTTC. It translates to CSGVAGDYNEQFF.

The chain uses TRBV11-3 and TRBJ2-7; D remains unclear. The germline CDR1 and CDR2 sequences are SGHNT and YENEEA. The CDR3 sequence is 16 residues long. Trimming shortened V by 0 bases and J by 3 bases, and 15 bases separated the two germline ends. CDR3 sequence reads: CASSLDKEPRYYEQYF. DNA of the CDR3: TGTGCCAGCAGCTTAGATAAGGAGCCAAGATACTACGAGCAGTACTTC.

The sample holds one count of this clone. The chain is built from TRBV30 and TRBJ2-1, with 10 bases lining up with TRBD1. Trimming removed 6 bases from V and 7 bases from J; junction bases left unmatched: 9. This CDR3 comprises 14 residues. CDR1 and CDR2 (germline): GTSNPN, SVGIG (reference sequence). Here the CDR3 DNA reads TGTGCCTGCTGGGACAGGGGCCCGAGGAATGAGCAGTTCTTC. It specifies CACWDRGPRNEQFF.

This chain connects TRBV7-6 to TRBJ2-7, with D unclear. V was shortened by 1 base and J by 5 bases, with 9 bases between the two germline ends. The CDR3 runs to 13 residues. Germline CDR1 and CDR2: SGHVS and FNYEAQ. This chain's CDR3 is CASSLVGRNEQYF. CDR3 DNA sequence: TGTGCCAGCAGCTTAGTGGGCAGGAACGAGCAGTACTTC.

The rearrangement links TRBV13 to TRBJ2-1, with a weak D call TRBD2 (6 bases). This CDR3 region has 15 residues. Per germline, CDR1 PRHDT and CDR2 FYEKMQ (reference sequence). V shed 0 bases and J shed 3 bases, with 9 bases lying between them. CDR3 region: CASSLGGTFYNEQFF. CDR3 DNA: TGTGCCAGCAGCTTAGGTGGGACTTTCTACAATGAGCAGTTCTTC.

This chain links TRBV7-8 with TRBJ2-2; D gene uncertain. This CDR3 contains 13 residues. Germline values: CDR1 SGHVS, CDR2 FQNEAQ. Trimming removed 4 bases from V and 7 bases from J, with 10 bases in between. This CDR3 is CASSSHPLGELFF. CDR3 bases: TGTGCCAGCAGCTCCCATCCACTCGGGGAGCTGTTTTTT.

The rearrangement joins TRBV5-1 to TRBJ2-2; 7 nucleotides match TRBD1. CDR1 is SGHRS, CDR2 YFSETQ, per germline. With 3 bases clipped from V and 5 bases from J, the junction kept 1 base outside the gene matches. This CDR3 has 13 amino acids. The CDR3 DNA sequence: TGCGCCAGCAGCTCAGGGGGAACCGGGGAGCTGTTTTTT. It specifies CASSSGGTGELFF.

The chain combines TRBV18 with TRBJ1-5, with D uncertain. This CDR3 region has 16 residues. The V gene lost 2 bases and the J gene lost 9 bases, with 20 bases spanning the gap. Germline values: CDR1 KGHSH, CDR2 LQKENI. Written as DNA, the CDR3 is TGTGCCAGCTCACCAGGGTTAGGAGACGGACTGGGGCCCCAGCATTTT. Its protein is CASSPGLGDGLGPQHF.

The chain has TRBV6-5 and TRBJ1-1; TRBD1 matches at 7 bases. The CDR3 sequence is 14 residues long. Trimming took 6 bases from V and 6 from J; bases not matched to a gene: 10. Germline V gene lookup returns CDR1 MNHEY and CDR2 SVGAGI. Written as DNA, the CDR3 is TGTGCCAGCAGCTTTACAGGGGCGAAGGCTGAAGCTTTCTTT. Amino acid sequence: CASSFTGAKAEAFF.

The chain recombines TRBV5-1 with TRBJ2-1; perhaps TRBD2 as D (5 bases). CDR1 and CDR2 (germline): SGHRS, YFSETQ. The CDR3 contains 15 residues. Between the trimmed V and J ends, which lost 0 bases and 2 bases, there was a span of 9 bases. The CDR3 sequence is CASSLEGGTYNEQFF. DNA for the CDR3: TGCGCCAGCAGCTTGGAAGGAGGCACCTACAATGAGCAGTTCTTC. Variable domain in full (rest from reference TRBV5-1 and TRBJ2-1): KAGVTQTPRYLIKTRGQQVTLSCSPISGHRSVSWYQQTPGQGLQFLFEYFSETQRNKGNFPGRFSGRQFSNSRSEMNVSTLELGDSALYLCASSLEGGTYNEQFFGPGTRLTVL.

V gene TRBV13 combines with J gene TRBJ2-6; 11 nucleotides align to TRBD2. Germline V gene lookup returns CDR1 PRHDT and CDR2 FYEKMQ (reference sequence). The V gene end was trimmed by 3 bases and the J gene end by 5 bases; junction bases not matched to a gene: 6. The CDR3 has 17 residues. The CDR3 is CASSFLAGGARANVLTF. CDR3 nucleotide sequence: TGTGCCAGCAGCTTCCTAGCGGGGGGTGCTAGGGCCAACGTCCTGACTTTC.